The sequence of this T cell receptor (beta chain) was determined in a study of T cells in Graves' hyperthyroidism and ophthalmopathy. Study-wide context: Upon initial diagnosis and before any treatment, peripheral blood was collected.

This CDR3 spans 14 amino acids. Germline CDR1 is SQVTM and CDR2 is ANQGSEA. RNA transcripts served as the template for amplifying TCR beta CDR3 regions. In the first-round RT-PCR of the TCR CDR3, the HTBI primer set was used. TCRdb analysed the multiplex PCR reads with MiXCR anew, one entry per CDR3 protein. The sample includes some 690,000 distinct CDR3 sequences, around a sixth of them seen just once. Diagnoses rested on clinical symptoms, serum thyroxine and TRAb, thyroid ultrasound and orbital computed tomography. Fresh peripheral blood, 9.5 to 10 ml of it, supplied the PBMCs. Study outcomes and limitations: Within blood appeared most thyroid clonotypes that had expanded above 0.001.

Turning to this clonotype: Its target is unknown. One end of the junction fails to match germline, which may point to a read error.

The chain carries TRBV29-1 and TRBJ2-7, with a tentative D call TRBD1 (6 bases). Sequenced material: blood. This clonotype was obtained from a man aged 50-60 years with Graves' hyperthyroidism. This chain's CDR3 is CSVEEQGTLYEQYF. The DNA of the CDR3 is TGCAGCGTCGAAGAACAGGGAACCCTCTACGAGCAGTACTTC.